The 31 T cell receptor beta chains listed next were all sequenced from one sample in a study of shared clonotypes between healthy human individuals. Using immunoSEQ multiplex PCR, the repertoire was profiled, and TCRdb retains in-frame clones only, with some absent. This table has under 2,500,000 clones, more than 90% appearing once. Sequencing was carried out using naive CD4+ T cells sorted from blood. Subset specified: CD45RA+ positively selected. These receptors all come from a man younger than 30 in good health.

The chain carries TRBV7-6 and TRBJ2-7; TRBD1 is a possible D gene (6 bases). The ends were cut back, 6 bases at V and 1 base at J, with 16 bases in the middle. The V gene's germline CDR1 is SGHVS and CDR2 FNYEAQ. The CDR3 spans 15 residues. The CDR3 DNA reads TGTGCCAGCAGTCTAGACGGGACAAAGTCCTACGAGCAGTACTTC. This gives the protein CASSLDGTKSYEQYF.

A note on this clone: An end of the junction differs from the germline gene, which may be a read error. This chain joins TRBV30 and TRBJ1-2; TRBD1 matches 9 bases. The CDR3 is made up of 11 amino acids. CDR1 is GTSNPN, CDR2 SVGIG, per germline (reference sequence). The CDR3 sequence: CAWGTGRSLGF. The DNA for the CDR3 is TGTGCCTGGGGGACAGGGAGGTCTCTCGGCTTC. Looking up the rest from reference TRBV30 and TRBJ1-2 gives the full variable domain: SQTIHQWPATLVQPVGSPLSLECTVEGTSNPNLYWYRQAAGRGLQLLFYSVGIGQISSEVPQNLSASRPQDRQFILSSKKLLLSDSGFYLCAWGTGRSLGFGSGTRLTVV.

On this clone: This specimen includes other DNA sequences encoding the same CDR3. V is TRBV5-1 and J is TRBJ2-7; D gene ambiguous. The CDR3 length is 14 residues. CDR1 is SGHRS, CDR2 YFSETQ, per germline. Deletions cut 0 bases from V and 0 bases from J, with 7 bases between. In DNA form, the CDR3 reads TGCGCCAGCAGCTTGGGCAGAAGCTCCTACGAGCAGTACTTC. Translation: CASSLGRSSYEQYF.

The chain joins TRBV2 to TRBJ1-2, with D unclear. Trimming cost V 7 bases and J 5 bases, with 8 bases left between them. CDR1 is SNHLY and CDR2 is FYNNEI in the germline V gene. This CDR3 spans 11 amino acids. The CDR3 here is CASIRGYGYTF. CDR3 bases: TGTGCCAGCATAAGAGGATATGGCTACACCTTC. Using reference TRBV2 and TRBJ1-2 for the parts outside the CDR3, the full variable domain is EPEVTQTPSHQVTQMGQEVILRCVPISNHLYFYWYRQILGQKVEFLVSFYNNEISEKSEIFDDQFSVERPDGSNFTLKIRSTKLEDSAMYFCASIRGYGYTFGSGTRLTVV.

The chain has TRBV9 and TRBJ2-7, with D unresolved. Trimming pared 0 bases from V and 3 bases from J, leaving 7 bases between. The germline CDR1 and CDR2 sequences are SGDLS and YYNGEE. The CDR3 consists of 13 residues. CDR3 region: CASSVDPDYEQYF. CDR3 bases: TGTGCCAGCAGCGTAGATCCAGACTACGAGCAGTACTTC.

This chain links TRBV2 with TRBJ2-2; tentative D call: TRBD1 (6 bases). V lost 2 bases, J lost 5 bases, and 9 bases lay in between. The CDR3 loop spans 14 amino acids. Per the germline V gene, CDR1 is SNHLY and CDR2 is FYNNEI. The CDR3 is CASSEFRGTGELFF. CDR3 coding DNA: TGTGCCAGCAGTGAATTCAGGGGAACCGGGGAGCTGTTTTTT.

This chain joins TRBV6-1 and TRBJ1-5; unclear D gene. This CDR3 is built from 15 residues. V lost 4 bases, J lost 0 bases, and 10 bases lay in between. In germline, CDR1 is MNHNS, CDR2 SASEGT. The CDR3 protein is CASSVGRVSNQPQHF. The CDR3 region has the DNA TGTGCCAGCAGTGTCGGACGGGTTAGCAATCAGCCCCAGCATTTT.

The chain employs TRBV2 and TRBJ2-5; 10 nucleotides agree with TRBD2. Germline V gene sequence: CDR1 SNHLY, CDR2 FYNNEI. V dropped 6 bases and J dropped 1; count of bases not matched to a gene: 5. There are 15 residues in the CDR3. CDR3 in amino acids: CASSLLAGSQETQYF. The CDR3 DNA follows: TGTGCCAGCAGCTTACTAGCGGGGAGCCAAGAGACCCAGTACTTC.

The chain combines TRBV28 with TRBJ2-7, with 9 nucleotides matching TRBD1. The CDR3 runs to 13 residues. Germline CDR1 MDHEN, CDR2 SYDVKM. V shed 11 bases and J 0 bases; nucleotides not matched to a gene: 5. The CDR3 nucleotides are TGTGCCTCCAGGGACAGGGACTCCTACGAGCAGTACTTC. It specifies CASRDRDSYEQYF.

This rearrangement joins TRBV30 to TRBJ2-1; 8 nucleotides agree with TRBD1. CDR1 GTSNPN and CDR2 SVGIG come from the germline V gene (reference sequence). The junction had 9 bases not matched to a gene; V was cut back by 3 bases and J by 8 bases. CDR3 length: 14 residues. CDR3 coding DNA: TGTGCCTGGAGGTCAGGGGGCCGAGGGGATGAGCAGTTCTTC. Amino acid sequence: CAWRSGGRGDEQFF.

J is TRBJ2-3 and V is TRBV14, with unresolved D. The length of the CDR3 is 12 residues. Germline loops: CDR1 SGHDN, CDR2 FVKESK. Trimming shortened V by 0 bases and J by 5 bases, and 3 bases separated the two germline ends. The CDR3 reads CASSQDVDTQYF. The CDR3 coding sequence is TGTGCCAGCAGCCAAGATGTAGATACGCAGTATTTT.

V gene TRBV6-5 combines with J gene TRBJ2-7; possible D gene TRBD1, 6 bases. CDR3 length: 13 residues. V was pared by 5 bases and J by 3 bases, with 11 bases between. From germline, CDR1 is MNHEY and CDR2 SVGAGI. The CDR3, as DNA: TGTGCCAGCAGTCAGGGGCCCGTCTACGAGCAGTACTTC. Translation: CASSQGPVYEQYF.

The chain employs TRBV5-1 and TRBJ2-7; TRBD1 matches 9 bases. This CDR3 region has 15 residues. V was clipped by 4 bases and J by 2 bases; unmatched bases: 7. Germline loops: CDR1 SGHRS, CDR2 YFSETQ. CDR3 nucleotides: TGCGCCAGCAGCCCGAGGACAGGGGCAACCTACGAGCAGTACTTC. Translating it yields CASSPRTGATYEQYF.

The chain links TRBV5-6 to TRBJ2-7, with TRBD1 identical over 8 bases. Germline CDR1 SGHDT, CDR2 YYEEEE. V gave up 5 bases and J gave up 6 bases; unmatched junction bases: 7. The CDR3 extends over 13 amino acids. The CDR3 sequence: CASRLRTGSEQYF. The DNA of the CDR3 is TGTGCCAGCAGGCTACGGACAGGGTCCGAGCAGTACTTC.

The table lists this clone with a count of one. The rearrangement links TRBV6-6 to TRBJ1-6; unclear D gene. Germline CDR1 and CDR2: MNHNY and SVGAGI (reference sequence). Trimming took 7 bases from V and 7 from J, leaving 17 bases between them. The CDR3 spans 15 residues. CDR3 loop: CASTTRLILNSPLHF. The CDR3 region has the DNA TGTGCCAGCACGACACGCTTAATACTAAATTCACCCCTCCACTTT.

Concerning this clone: A junction end diverges from the germline sequence, so it may reflect a read error. This chain connects TRBV2 to TRBJ2-5; 7 bases map to TRBD2. The length of the CDR3 is 12 residues. From germline, CDR1 is SNHLY and CDR2 FYNNEI. The CDR3 loop is CASMRDYGLRHF. The CDR3 DNA sequence: TGTGCCAGCATGAGGGACTATGGGTTACGGCACTTC.

The V gene is TRBV2, the J gene TRBJ2-5; D gene unclear. The CDR3 loop spans 11 amino acids. CDR1 SNHLY and CDR2 FYNNEI come from the germline V gene. Trimming took off 5 bases at V and 5 bases at J, with 6 bases between the two ends. The CDR3 reads CASSLLETQYF. The CDR3 DNA reads as TGTGCCAGCAGTCTCCTGGAGACCCAGTACTTC.

The chain uses TRBV7-8 and TRBJ2-3, with D perhaps matching TRBD1 or TRBD2 (6 bases each). V lost 4 bases, J lost 7 bases, and 24 bases lay in between. The CDR3 runs 17 residues. From germline, CDR1 is SGHVS and CDR2 FQNEAQ. CDR3 in amino acids: CASSYSGGGTTLHTQYF. CDR3 coding DNA: TGTGCCAGCAGCTACTCCGGGGGTGGGACAACACTCCATACGCAGTATTTT.

This chain links TRBV18 with TRBJ1-1; D may be TRBD1 (6 bases). Germline V gives CDR1 KGHSH, CDR2 LQKENI. The CDR3 loop spans 16 amino acids. V lost 4 bases and J 3 bases, leaving 18 bases between the germline ends. The CDR3 nucleotides read TGTGCCAGCTCACTTACAGGGAACGCAGTAGACACTGAAGCTTTCTTT. Translation gives CASSLTGNAVDTEAFF. Full variable domain (outside the CDR3, taken from reference TRBV18 and TRBJ1-1): NAGVMQNPRHLVRRRGQEARLRCSPMKGHSHVYWYRQLPEEGLKFMVYLQKENIIDESGMPKERFSAEFPKEGPSILRIQQVVRGDSAAYFCASSLTGNAVDTEAFFGQGTRLTVV.

The gene calls are TRBV5-4 and TRBJ2-3, with D tentatively TRBD1 or TRBD2 (5 bases each). The V end was cut by 3 bases, the J end by 6 bases, with 14 bases between. This CDR3 comprises 14 residues. The germline gives CDR1 SGHNT, CDR2 YYREEE (reference sequence). CDR3 DNA sequence: TGTGCCAGCAGCTATGGGGACCGTGGGGATACGCAGTATTTT. Its translation: CASSYGDRGDTQYF.

The genes are TRBV5-6 and TRBJ2-1, with 9 bases fitting TRBD1. Per germline, CDR1 SGHDT and CDR2 YYEEEE. Trimming at V came to 3 bases and at J to 8 bases, leaving 6 bases not matched to a gene. This CDR3 has 14 amino acids. The CDR3 DNA reads as TGTGCCAGCAGCTCCGGGACAGGGTCATATGAGCAGTTCTTC. Protein product: CASSSGTGSYEQFF.

The gene calls are TRBV9 and TRBJ1-4, with 10 positions matching TRBD1. With V trimmed by 4 bases and J by 7 bases, 13 bases remained unmatched. CDR3 length: 17 amino acids. The germline CDR1 and CDR2 sequences are SGDLS and YYNGEE. CDR3 DNA sequence: TGTGCCAGCAGCACCGGGACAGGGGACATGATCGGTGAAAAACTGTTTTTT. This sequence encodes CASSTGTGDMIGEKLFF. Variable domain in full (rest from reference TRBV9 and TRBJ1-4): DSGVTQTPKHLITATGQRVTLRCSPRSGDLSVYWYQQSLDQGLQFLIQYYNGEERAKGNILERFSAQQFPDLHSELNLSSLELGDSALYFCASSTGTGDMIGEKLFFGSGTQLSVL.

V is TRBV30 and J is TRBJ1-3, with D uncertain. This CDR3 has 13 amino acids. V shed 3 bases and J shed 3 bases, with 9 bases lying between them. Germline V gene lookup returns CDR1 GTSNPN and CDR2 SVGIG (reference sequence). The CDR3 protein is CAWSVGNGNTIYF. The CDR3 DNA reads as TGTGCCTGGAGCGTGGGAAATGGAAACACCATATATTTT.

The chain joins TRBV4-2 to TRBJ2-7, with D tentatively TRBD1 (6 bases). Germline-derived CDR1 and CDR2 are LGHNA and YNFKEQ. This CDR3 contains 15 residues. The V gene lost 0 bases and the J gene lost 1 base, with 10 bases spanning the gap. The CDR3 is CASSQDRDTSYEQYF. CDR3 in DNA: TGTGCCAGCAGCCAAGATCGGGACACATCCTACGAGCAGTACTTC.

This rearrangement joins TRBV5-1 to TRBJ2-5; D is uncertain. The CDR3 consists of 13 residues. Germline CDR1 is SGHRS and CDR2 is YFSETQ. The V and J ends lost 2 bases and 5 bases respectively, with 10 bases between them. Written as DNA, the CDR3 is TGCGCCAGCAGCTTTGGGTTTCAGGAGACCCAGTACTTC. This codes for CASSFGFQETQYF.

A word on this clone: Relative to the germline gene, one junction end is altered; a read error may explain this. The sample contains more than one DNA sequence encoding this CDR3. The chain has TRBV2 and TRBJ1-1, with D tentatively TRBD1 (6 bases). Per the germline V gene, CDR1 is SNHLY and CDR2 is FYNNEI. The CDR3 loop spans 15 amino acids. This chain's CDR3 is CASREGGGPNTEAFF. As DNA, the CDR3 is TGTGCCAGCAGAGAGGGAGGGGGTCCGAACACTGAAGCCTTCTTT.

The chain combines TRBV28 with TRBJ2-2; D is unresolved. This CDR3 comprises 15 residues. The germline V gene encodes CDR1 MDHEN and CDR2 SYDVKM. Trimming stripped 5 bases from V and 4 bases from J, with 14 bases between. The CDR3 region is CASSGRLLSTGELFF. DNA of the CDR3: TGTGCCAGCAGTGGCCGGCTTCTTAGCACCGGGGAGCTGTTTTTT.

V gene TRBV5-1 combines with J gene TRBJ2-5, with 9 bases aligning to TRBD1. CDR1 is SGHRS and CDR2 is YFSETQ in the germline V gene. The CDR3 consists of 14 residues. The V and J ends lost 5 bases and 3 bases, in that order; junction bases with no gene match: 5. The DNA of the CDR3 is TGCGCCAGCAGACCTACAGGGGGCGAAGAGACCCAGTACTTC. As protein: CASRPTGGEETQYF.

This chain uses TRBV6-1 with TRBJ1-6, with D perhaps matching TRBD1 (5 bases). Germline V lookup: CDR1 MNHNS, CDR2 SASEGT. The CDR3 runs to 18 residues. V was clipped by 1 base and J by 9 bases, with 22 bases between them. The CDR3, as DNA: TGTGCCAGCAGTGAAGGGGACTTTCTTGGGTACCTTGGTTCACCCCTCCACTTT. Protein sequence: CASSEGDFLGYLGSPLHF.

This chain joins TRBV14 and TRBJ1-2; TRBD1 agrees at 7 bases. Germline CDR1 SGHDN, CDR2 FVKESK. J lost 0 bases, V lost 1 base, and 2 bases had no gene match. This CDR3 region has 15 residues. This CDR3 is CASSQVRGTNYGYTF. The CDR3 region has the DNA TGTGCCAGCAGCCAAGTCAGGGGGACTAACTATGGCTACACCTTC. The variable domain in full, completed from reference TRBV14 and TRBJ1-2, reads EAGVTQFPSHSVIEKGQTVTLRCDPISGHDNLYWYRRVMGKEIKFLLHFVKESKQDESGMPNNRFLAERTGGTYSTLKVQPAELEDSGVYFCASSQVRGTNYGYTFGSGTRLTVV.

V usage is TRBV10-3 and J usage is TRBJ2-2; unclear D gene. Between the trimmed V and J ends, which lost 1 base and 6 bases, there was a span of 3 bases. The CDR3 is 12 amino acids. Germline V CDR1 and CDR2: ENHRY, SYGVKD. The CDR3 sequence: CAISEWSGELFF. DNA of the CDR3: TGTGCCATCAGTGAGTGGTCCGGGGAGCTGTTTTTT.